The 18 T cell receptor beta chains in this list originate from one sample, sequenced in a study of T cell responses to AZD1222 COVID-19 vaccine. Repertoires were generated with immunoSEQ multiplex PCR, while TCRdb's copy carries only in-frame clones and drops some. The table has around 76,000 clones, 65% to 85% seen once. Sequencing was performed on peripheral blood, taken on day 0 of AZD1222 vaccination. All receptors come from an adult in good health.

The rearrangement joins TRBV25-1 to TRBJ2-7, with 7 bases aligning to TRBD1. The ends lost 4 bases at V and 7 bases at J; junction bases unmatched: 10. The germline CDR1 and CDR2 sequences are MGHDK and SYGVNS. The CDR3 consists of 14 residues. CDR3 amino acids: CASSGDSPNREQYF. CDR3 DNA sequence: TGTGCCAGCAGTGGGGACAGTCCTAATCGGGAGCAGTACTTC.

The rearrangement uses TRBV6-1 and TRBJ1-1; D gene uncertain. Germline lookup yields CDR1 MNHNS and CDR2 SASEGT. V was trimmed by 2 bases and J by 7 bases, leaving 14 bases between them. The CDR3 runs 14 residues. The CDR3 is CASSEMAPRVEAFF. As DNA, the CDR3 is TGTGCCAGCAGTGAAATGGCCCCCCGGGTTGAAGCTTTCTTT.

This chain links TRBV30 with TRBJ1-3; D is unclear. The CDR3 consists of 15 residues. CDR1 and CDR2 (germline): GTSNPN, SVGIG (reference sequence). The ends were cut back, 5 bases at V and 0 bases at J, with 14 bases in the middle. DNA of the CDR3: TGTGCCTGGGTGTTATATCCCAACTCTGGAAACACCATATATTTT. Translation gives CAWVLYPNSGNTIYF. Full variable domain (outside the CDR3, taken from reference TRBV30 and TRBJ1-3): SQTIHQWPATLVQPVGSPLSLECTVEGTSNPNLYWYRQAAGRGLQLLFYSVGIGQISSEVPQNLSASRPQDRQFILSSKKLLLSDSGFYLCAWVLYPNSGNTIYFGEGSWLTVV.

The V call is TRBV7-8, the J call TRBJ1-5; a possible D gene is TRBD1 (6 bases). V dropped 5 bases and J dropped 0 bases, with 20 bases sitting between them. CDR3 length: 18 amino acids. CDR1 is SGHVS and CDR2 is FQNEAQ in the germline V gene. In DNA form, the CDR3 reads TGTGCCAGCAGCCCGCTAGGAGGGGGGCAGGTTAGCAATCAGCCCCAGCATTTT. Its protein product is CASSPLGGGQVSNQPQHF.

This clone has only a few counts. Other DNA sequences in this specimen translate into the identical CDR3. The rearrangement joins TRBV29-1 to TRBJ1-2; perhaps TRBD1 as D (5 bases). Germline lookup yields CDR1 SQVTM and CDR2 ANQGSEA. Trimming stripped 3 bases from V and 7 bases from J, with 18 bases between. The CDR3 has 14 residues. The CDR3 DNA reads as TGCAGCGTTGATTCGTTGCGGGGGGTGGGTGGCTACACCTTC. Amino acid sequence: CSVDSLRGVGGYTF.

The chain joins TRBV6-5 to TRBJ1-2, with unresolved D. CDR3 length: 13 residues. Germline V lookup: CDR1 MNHEY, CDR2 SVGAGI. Trimming left V 6 bases short and J 6 bases short, with 14 bases between. The CDR3 coding sequence is TGTGCCAGCAGGGGCAGTATCATGGATGGCTACACCTTC. This translates into CASRGSIMDGYTF.

This chain links TRBV16 with TRBJ1-1; maybe TRBD1 (5 bases). The CDR3 consists of 16 residues. Germline V gene sequence: CDR1 KGHSY, CDR2 FQNENV. V shed 4 bases and J shed 1 base, with 16 bases lying between them. CDR3 in amino acids: CASSPPGRAANTEAFF. In DNA, the CDR3 is TGTGCCAGCAGCCCCCCAGGGCGGGCAGCGAACACTGAAGCTTTCTTT.

This clone has a single count. The genes are TRBV29-1 and TRBJ2-6, with D unresolved. V shed 0 bases and J shed 0 bases, with 3 bases lying between them. In germline, CDR1 is SQVTM, CDR2 ANQGSEA. CDR3 length: 14 amino acids. CDR3 in amino acids: CSVEDNSGANVLTF. The CDR3 nucleotides read TGCAGCGTTGAAGACAACTCTGGGGCCAACGTCCTGACTTTC.

The rearrangement links TRBV20-1 to TRBJ2-1; D remains ambiguous. Trimming took off 6 bases at V and 5 bases at J, with 8 bases between the two ends. Germline V lookup: CDR1 DFQATT, CDR2 SNEGSKA (reference sequence). This CDR3 is 11 amino acids long. CDR3 nucleotides: TGCAGTGCCCTAGGGCACAATGAGCAGTTCTTC. This codes for CSALGHNEQFF.

The chain links TRBV9 to TRBJ2-7; weak D call: TRBD1 (5 bases). V was clipped by 2 bases and J by 3 bases, with 12 bases between them. The germline CDR1 and CDR2 sequences are SGDLS and YYNGEE. The CDR3 is 14 residues long. The CDR3 sequence: CASSVGPRDYEQYF. In DNA form, the CDR3 reads TGTGCCAGCAGCGTGGGGCCGCGAGACTACGAGCAGTACTTC.

J is TRBJ1-2 and V is TRBV30; 7 bases agree with TRBD1. Germline CDR1 and CDR2: GTSNPN and SVGIG (reference sequence). This CDR3 is 12 amino acids long. V shed 3 bases, J shed 4 bases, and the junction held 2 bases outside the gene matches. In DNA, the CDR3 is TGTGCCTGGAGCCAGGGGGTCTATGGCTACACCTTC. It codes for CAWSQGVYGYTF. Drawing the rest from reference TRBV30 and TRBJ1-2, the complete variable domain is SQTIHQWPATLVQPVGSPLSLECTVEGTSNPNLYWYRQAAGRGLQLLFYSVGIGQISSEVPQNLSASRPQDRQFILSSKKLLLSDSGFYLCAWSQGVYGYTFGSGTRLTVV.

This clone was counted once. The V gene is TRBV2, the J gene TRBJ1-2; D remains unclear. The germline V gene encodes CDR1 SNHLY and CDR2 FYNNEI. CDR3 size: 13 residues. Trimming removed 5 bases at V and 2 bases at J, with 9 bases between. DNA for the CDR3: TGTGCCAGCAGTTATACACCAAACTATGGCTACACCTTC. Its protein product is CASSYTPNYGYTF.

The chain recombines TRBV6-5 with TRBJ2-7; D call uncertain. The V end was cut by 11 bases, the J end by 1 base, with 9 bases between. The CDR3 has 11 amino acids. The V gene's germline CDR1 is MNHEY and CDR2 SVGAGI. CDR3 sequence: CAHGVSYEQYF. The CDR3 bases are TGTGCCCATGGGGTTTCCTACGAGCAGTACTTC.

The chain employs TRBV7-2 and TRBJ1-4; D is ambiguous. Trimming shortened V by 1 base and J by 3 bases, and 3 bases separated the two germline ends. Looked up from germline, CDR1 is SGHTA and CDR2 is FQGNSA. The CDR3 is made up of 13 amino acids. The DNA of the CDR3 is TGTGCCAGCAGCTTAGGGGCTAATGAAAAACTGTTTTTT. It yields the protein CASSLGANEKLFF.

The rearrangement links TRBV5-4 to TRBJ2-2, with D possibly being TRBD1 (8 bases). V was pared by 5 bases and J by 4 bases, with 15 bases between. Germline assignment: CDR1 SGHNT and CDR2 YYREEE (reference sequence). The CDR3 is made up of 15 amino acids. In DNA form, the CDR3 reads TGTGCCAGCAGGACACAGGGGGGGATCACCGGGGAGCTGTTTTTT. This sequence encodes CASRTQGGITGELFF.

This clone showed up just once. Here the CDR3 reads CASSEEAVQETQYF. The CDR3 DNA reads as TGTGCCAGCAGTGAAGAGGCAGTTCAAGAGACCCAGTACTTC. The gene calls are TRBV2 and TRBJ2-5; D ambiguous. The CDR3 is made up of 14 amino acids. V was shortened by 1 base and J by 2 bases, with 8 bases between the two germline ends. CDR1 is SNHLY and CDR2 is FYNNEI in the germline V gene.

Of note for this clone: One end of the junction varies from germline; a read error may be responsible. V gene TRBV9 combines with J gene TRBJ1-2; possible D gene TRBD1, 5 bases. The germline V gene has CDR1 SGDLS and CDR2 YYNGEE. The CDR3 contains 12 residues. The CDR3: CASSVGEQGPSF. Written as DNA, the CDR3 is TGTGCCAGCAGCGTAGGGGAGCAGGGTCCTTCATTC.

The chain couples TRBV6-6 to TRBJ1-2, with 8 bases identical to TRBD1. Germline V gene sequence: CDR1 MNHNY, CDR2 SVGAGI (reference sequence). The V segment lost 9 bases and the J segment 0 bases; nucleotides outside the gene matches: 6. The CDR3 is 14 residues long. DNA for the CDR3: TGTGCCAGTGAGGACAGGGCAGCTAACTATGGCTACACCTTC. This sequence encodes CASEDRAANYGYTF.